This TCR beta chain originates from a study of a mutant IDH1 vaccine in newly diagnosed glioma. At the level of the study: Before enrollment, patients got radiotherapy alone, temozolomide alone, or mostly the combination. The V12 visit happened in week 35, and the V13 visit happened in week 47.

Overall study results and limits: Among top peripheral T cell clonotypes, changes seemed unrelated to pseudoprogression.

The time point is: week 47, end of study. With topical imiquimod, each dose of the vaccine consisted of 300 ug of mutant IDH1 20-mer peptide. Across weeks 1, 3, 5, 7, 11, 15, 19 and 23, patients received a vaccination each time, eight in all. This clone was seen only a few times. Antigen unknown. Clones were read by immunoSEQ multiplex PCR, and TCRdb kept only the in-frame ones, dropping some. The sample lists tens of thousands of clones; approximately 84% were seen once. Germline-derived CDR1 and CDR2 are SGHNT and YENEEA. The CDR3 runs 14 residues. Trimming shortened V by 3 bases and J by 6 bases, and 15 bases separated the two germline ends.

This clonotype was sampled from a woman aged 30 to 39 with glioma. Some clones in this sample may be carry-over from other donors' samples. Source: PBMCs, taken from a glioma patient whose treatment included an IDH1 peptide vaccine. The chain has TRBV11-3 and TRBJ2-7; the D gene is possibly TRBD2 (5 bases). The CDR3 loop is CASSFAGGYSEQYF. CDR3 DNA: TGTGCCAGCAGCTTCGCTGGAGGATACAGCGAGCAGTACTTC.